These 15 T cell receptor beta chains were all obtained from the same sample, sequenced in a study of blood T cell repertoires in COVID-19. Clones were read by immunoSEQ multiplex PCR, and TCRdb kept only the in-frame ones, dropping some. The profile shows some 150,000 clones, over 75% of them singletons. Sample: peripheral blood. The receptor source for this set is a man between 60 and 70 years old with active or convalescent COVID-19.

The rearrangement links TRBV24-1 to TRBJ2-2; D call uncertain. The CDR3 is 14 amino acids. The V gene's germline CDR1 is KGHDR and CDR2 SFDVKD. V gave up 2 bases and J gave up 4 bases, with 7 bases separating them. The CDR3 here is CATSDSPLTGELFF. The CDR3 nucleotides are TGTGCCACCAGTGATTCCCCACTCACCGGGGAGCTGTTTTTT.

A single count supports this clone. The chain has TRBV2 and TRBJ2-5, with 9 bases that match TRBD2. Germline-derived CDR1 and CDR2 are SNHLY and FYNNEI. The CDR3 is 17 amino acids. V was pared by 7 bases and J by 5 bases, with 17 bases of the junction left unmatched. The CDR3 sequence is CASINPGSGRRGETQYF. The CDR3 bases are TGTGCCAGCATCAACCCCGGTAGCGGGAGAAGGGGCGAGACCCAGTACTTC.

V is TRBV6-5 and J is TRBJ1-2; a weak D match, TRBD1 (6 bases). Germline CDR1 and CDR2: MNHEY and SVGAGI. Trimming took 7 bases from V and 4 from J, leaving 19 bases between them. This CDR3 is built from 15 residues. The CDR3, as DNA: TGTGCCAGCACTACCGGGGGCAGGGAGGGCTATGGCTACACCTTC. It is translated as CASTTGGREGYGYTF.

The V and J genes are TRBV24-1 and TRBJ2-1, with D possibly being TRBD2 (6 bases). There are 14 residues in the CDR3. The germline CDR1 and CDR2 sequences are KGHDR and SFDVKD. V lost 9 bases to trimming and J lost 9 bases, with 20 bases between them. CDR3 bases: TGTGCCACCGCCGAGGGACGCCTGCGGGGTGAGCAGTTCTTC. Its protein is CATAEGRLRGEQFF.

This chain joins TRBV7-2 and TRBJ2-7; D is undetermined. Germline-derived CDR1 and CDR2 are SGHTA and FQGNSA. CDR3 length: 13 amino acids. V lost 5 bases and J 1 base, leaving 9 bases between the germline ends. CDR3 DNA: TGTGCCAGCAGCCTCGACGGGTCCTACGAGCAGTACTTC. As protein: CASSLDGSYEQYF.

The chain has TRBV29-1 and TRBJ1-4; no firm D call. The CDR3 consists of 13 residues. V dropped 6 bases and J dropped 0 bases, with 8 bases sitting between them. In germline, CDR1 is SQVTM, CDR2 ANQGSEA. CDR3 region: CSVPSATNEKLFF. CDR3 DNA sequence: TGCAGCGTCCCCAGCGCAACTAATGAAAAACTGTTTTTT.

The CDR3: CASSAPGGTSGLRHNEQFF. CDR3 sequence (DNA): TGTGCCAGCAGCGCCCCTGGGGGGACTAGCGGCCTGAGGCACAATGAGCAGTTCTTC. The chain combines TRBV21-1 with TRBJ2-1; TRBD2, the table's D call, lacks a check against the DNA. TRBV21-1 is noted as a pseudogene. This CDR3 region has 19 residues.

The V gene is TRBV9, the J gene TRBJ2-2; TRBD1 agrees at 12 bases. Per the germline V gene, CDR1 is SGDLS and CDR2 is YYNGEE. The CDR3 length is 17 residues. V lost 3 bases to trimming and J lost 3 bases; unmatched junction nucleotides: 6. CDR3 loop: CASSGTGQGADTGELFF. In DNA form, the CDR3 reads TGTGCCAGCAGCGGAACGGGACAGGGGGCGGACACCGGGGAGCTGTTTTTT.

The V call is TRBV19, the J call TRBJ1-2; TRBD1 matches 8 bases. The CDR3 sequence is 15 residues long. After removal of 3 bases from V and 8 bases from J, the junction contained 11 bases not matched to a gene. CDR1 and CDR2 from the germline V gene are LNHDA and SQIVND (reference sequence). The CDR3, as DNA: TGTGCCAGTAGTATCCCCGGCAGGGGGCCTGGGGGCTACACCTTC. Protein product: CASSIPGRGPGGYTF.

For the CDR3, the DNA is TGTGCCAGCACCCAGACAGGGCCCTATGGCTACACCTTC. This translates into CASTQTGPYGYTF. The chain is built from TRBV28 and TRBJ1-2; 7 bases line up with TRBD1. After removal of 7 bases from V and 4 bases from J, the junction contained 6 bases not matched to a gene. In germline, CDR1 is MDHEN, CDR2 SYDVKM. The CDR3 totals 13 residues.

This clone has more than one count but fewer than ten. The V call is TRBV7-9, the J call TRBJ2-2; TRBD1 agrees at 8 bases. The CDR3 totals 16 residues. After removal of 4 bases from V and 0 bases from J, the junction contained 4 bases not matched to a gene. The V gene's germline CDR1 is SEHNR and CDR2 FQNEAQ (reference sequence). CDR3 nucleotide sequence: TGTGCCAGCAGCTGGGACAGGCTCGCGAACACCGGGGAGCTGTTTTTT. Protein: CASSWDRLANTGELFF. The whole variable domain, remainder taken from reference TRBV7-9 and TRBJ2-2, is DTGVSQNPRHKITKRGQNVTFRCDPISEHNRLYWYRQTLGQGPEFLTYFQNEAQLEKSRLLSDRFSAERPKGSFSTLEIQRTEQGDSAMYLCASSWDRLANTGELFFGEGSRLTVL.

The rearrangement joins TRBV9 to TRBJ2-7, with 9 bases that match TRBD1. CDR1 is SGDLS and CDR2 is YYNGEE in the germline V gene. The ends lost 3 bases at V and 7 bases at J; junction bases unmatched: 11. The CDR3 loop spans 15 amino acids. CDR3 sequence: CASSAAGTGTWEQYF. The CDR3, as DNA: TGTGCCAGCAGCGCCGCCGGGACAGGGACATGGGAGCAGTACTTC.

The chain carries TRBV3-1 (or the pseudogene TRBV3-2) and TRBJ1-2; D not resolved. Germline V gene sequence: CDR1 LGHDT, CDR2 YNNKEL (reference sequence). This CDR3 region has 14 residues. V lost 2 bases, J lost 2 bases, and 9 bases lay in between. The CDR3 loop reads CASSQPGKNYGYTF. For the CDR3, the DNA is TGTGCCAGCAGCCAACCAGGTAAAAACTATGGCTACACCTTC.

The chain uses TRBV7-2 and TRBJ2-7, with 8 nucleotides matching TRBD1. This CDR3 is 14 amino acids long. Germline CDR1 reads SGHTA; CDR2 reads FQGNSA. J was trimmed by 7 bases and V by 6 bases; bases with no gene match: 11. The CDR3 spells CASSPGRGPQEQYF. The CDR3 DNA sequence: TGTGCCAGCAGTCCGGGCAGGGGGCCTCAAGAGCAGTACTTC.

This sequence joins TRBV7-6 and TRBJ2-7; 9 bases fit TRBD1. V dropped 5 bases and J dropped 7; count of bases not matched to a gene: 9. The CDR3 consists of 14 residues. Germline-derived CDR1 and CDR2 are SGHVS and FNYEAQ. The CDR3 DNA follows: TGTGCCAGCAGCCTACAGGGGGCCCTTGTGGAGCAGTACTTC. Translating it yields CASSLQGALVEQYF.